This TCR beta chain was profiled in a study of cytomegalovirus exposure and HLA in healthy donors (dated by TCRdb to about 2017). Regarding the complete study: According to an earlier analysis of 587 of the donors, about 179 million T cells yielded 117 million unique TCR beta sequences and roughly 280 Gb of sequence data. Every discovery cohort repertoire had been produced on one sequencing platform. In addition to the first cohort of roughly 700 subjects, a separate validation cohort of approximately 130 different subjects was used. A later genetic analysis used genome-wide SNP genotypes for about 65% of the 666 donors, treating that subset as a discovery cohort. In a later analysis, previously published TCR beta repertoires from fewer than 750 donors were re-analyzed and high-resolution HLA genotyping was added so that TCR occurrence patterns could be studied. Typing coverage differed by locus: A, B, C, DRB1 and DQB1 were typed in about 629-630 donors, DQA1 in about 560, DPA1 in approximately 600, and DPB1 in around 440. Class I and class II HLA loci were covered by the typing at four-digit resolution. The study profiled the T cell repertoires of some 610 subjects by immunosequencing and related them to cytomegalovirus serostatus. Donor age, sex, ethnicity and CMV serostatus were compiled alongside the repertoire data. The later analysis used no new phenotypic data to find candidate immune exposures, relying instead on TCR beta sequences and their occurrence across donors. Several DR-DQ haplotypes were treated as single units for association and clustering because of strong linkage in the cohort. Among roughly 400 genotyped donors of the cohort, an average of approximately 200,000 unique TCR beta nucleotide sequences was sequenced per donor, of which 15% to 20% were non-productive. The study was designed to test whether signatures of past pathogen exposure could be identified by cataloging public T cell receptors. The study combined high-throughput TCR immunosequencing, statistical association of individual TCRs with disease status, and machine learning to predict cytomegalovirus infection status. To decide whether each TCR beta V gene segment behaved as functional or pseudogenic, an earlier analysis of over 500 of the donors relied on high-throughput TCR beta sequencing. The genetic ancestry cluster associated with self-reported Caucasian donors included 81% of the 350 to 500 genotyped donors. An early release covering roughly 640 HLA-typed donors comprised about 290 gigabases of sequencing data and 85 million or so unique TCR sequences.

Broad study findings and their caveats: Specific HLA alleles were associated with 15,000 to 20,000 TCR beta sequences at a false discovery rate of 0.05 in a later analysis. Presence/absence analyses assumed roughly uniform sequencing depth across donors, an assumption that may not hold. In vitro tests confirmed that a few of the cytomegalovirus-associated TCR beta chains recognize cytomegalovirus antigens. A further reported finding was that TCR beta sequences accurately predicted the HLA-A and HLA-B alleles for most subjects in the first cohort. An earlier analysis of approximately 500 of the donors showed that most TCR beta V segments appeared in productive rearrangements either about 90% or about 30% of the time, which broadly matched IMGT annotations. This cohort had only TCR beta chains sequenced, and the lack of alpha or paired-chain data limited which features could be detected. Some IMGT-functional V segments, including TRBV6-2 and TRBV6-3, could not be distinguished by the 87-base-pair reads and were therefore excluded. Cytomegalovirus status was reported to be diagnosed by the classifier with high specificity and sensitivity in both the original and validation cohorts. Linkage disequilibrium might explain the correlated functional status among segregating V segments, but an unknown experimental factor could not be ruled out. It was suggested by the authors that the approach could potentially be generalized to other disease states and immunological phenotypes. A later analysis reported that several top co-occurrence clusters appeared linked to parvovirus B19, influenza, CMV and Epstein-Barr virus. In a later analysis, TCR association rates were found to vary across HLA loci, with the most associated TCRs seen for DRB1 alleles and the fewest for HLA-C alleles. For the cohort, immune exposure information was limited to CMV serostatus. About 17 rarely observed V segments, including chromosome 9 orphons, were excluded from the earlier analysis of about 500 of the donors because counts were too low. In a later analysis, HLA-associated TCR beta chains showed more clonal expansion and lower generation probabilities than non-associated chains that were equally common. The sequencing pipeline was judged likely to have produced a cluster of highly shared sequence variants as a technical artifact. When HLA alleles, especially DR and DQ, strongly co-occurred, TCR associations were difficult to assign to individual alleles. Across donors, most TCR sequences were observed very rarely, whereas some public TCRs were present in many individuals. According to a later analysis, most CMV-associated TCR beta chains appeared to be HLA-restricted, and the HLA associations seemed to be driven largely by CMV exposure. A total of some 180 TCR beta chains were listed by the study as associated with cytomegalovirus. According to a later genetic analysis, donors in an Asian-associated ancestry cluster had fewer N-insertions in productive TCRs than the approximately 650-donor mean. A later genetic analysis associated a missense DCLRE1C variant with V-gene and J-gene trimming of TCR beta chains, and an independent cohort replicated the association. HLA typing was unavailable for some donors at each locus, so association tests used only the typed subset.

V and J lose 2 bases and 8 bases, and a span of 10 bases separates them. In the germline V gene, CDR1 corresponds to SGHVS and CDR2 to FQNEAQ. The CDR3 holds 12 amino acids from the cysteine to the phenylalanine. The retained sequence is limited to the CDR3, 36 bases, with the frame set at the first base. In total, over 600 healthy bone marrow donors made up the cohort. Cohort members were all nominally healthy when sampled, although unrecorded immune exposures were likely present. The donor tested CMV seropositive, placing the donor among the 250 to 350 seropositive members of the cohort. A peripheral blood sample was collected from each donor, and TCR beta sequencing was performed on peripheral blood mononuclear cells. Genomic DNA extraction from the blood cell samples was performed with the Qiagen DNeasy Blood Extraction Kit. Notes on this clone: What antigen it recognizes has not been identified. No per-base quality is available; no much larger clone lies one base away.

The library was obtained by the immunoSEQ multiplex PCR assay. For the multiplex PCR, a mixture combining 60 forward primers for TCR Vbeta segments and 13 reverse primers for TCR Jbeta segments was used. The CDR3 region of rearranged TCR beta genes was amplified from genomic DNA with a multiplex PCR assay. On the Illumina HiSeq System, the amplified TCR beta libraries were sequenced as 87-base-pair reads. As for the authors' bioinformatics: A later analysis tallied 70 million to 100 million unique TCR beta chains across the 666 repertoires, and about 10 million of those chains were shared by two or more donors. To remove PCR and sequencing errors, raw reads were error-corrected and collapsed into unique sequences using a nearest-neighbor algorithm that merged closely related sequences. V, D and J gene segments were assigned by aligning CDR3 sequences to IMGT reference sequences. For a sequence to be retained, a match of at least six nucleotides to both a V gene segment and a J gene segment was required. A rearrangement was called productive if the CDR3 had no stop codons and remained in frame with V and J, and every other rearrangement was called non-productive. Following IMGT convention, CDR3 was defined as the stretch from the second conserved V-encoded cysteine up to the conserved J-encoded phenylalanine. In an earlier analysis of more than 550 of the donors, sequences lacking an unambiguous match to a single V gene segment were excluded. In an earlier analysis of about 590 of the donors, a V segment was called functional when productive rearrangements were above 56.7%, and segregating when the standard deviation between donors exceeded 5%. A statistical classification framework was developed to diagnose cytomegalovirus status using the catalog of TCR beta chain sequences. In a later analysis, V and J genes were assigned by comparing TCR nucleotide sequences against IMGT/GENE-DB human TR gene sequences. In a later analysis, CDR3 sequences and most-parsimonious VDJ recombination scenarios were assigned using the TCRdist pipeline. In a later analysis, each TCR beta chain was defined by its CDR3 amino acid sequence together with its V-gene family, and reads without a unique V-gene family were excluded. A later analysis removed 550 to 650 highly shared, low-generation-probability nucleotide sequences to deal with suspected cross-contamination and a sequencing artifact. In a later analysis, a clonal expansion index was calculated for each public chain from normalized within-repertoire ranks of inferred template counts. In a later analysis, generation probabilities were computed using a VDJ recombination model fitted to out-of-frame rearrangements, and the results were checked against IGoR. A later analysis scored TCR-TCR, TCR-HLA and TCR-CMV co-occurrence with hypergeometric tests, applying a repertoire-size bias correction to TCR pairs. False discovery rates were estimated in a later analysis by permuting HLA or CMV assignments 20 times. In a later analysis, co-occurring TCRs were grouped with DBSCAN, and TCRdist sequence similarity was added when clustering was performed within HLA-allele-positive subsets. For co-occurrence clustering, repertoires with fewer than 30,000 or more than 120,000 public chains were excluded, along with roughly 5 repertoires with anomalous nucleotide sharing. TCRdb limited this immuneACCESS table to in-frame rearrangements with V and J called. A share of clones is missing; checked studies link under half to unresolved V genes, and the rest is unexplained. The V and J calls and the clone size are those of that table, but D and trimming were determined from the DNA. The sample data list about 99,000 clones, and 10% of these were observed just once. The ten largest clonotypes hold 5.8% of the sample.

The chain links TRBV7-8 with TRBJ2-7; tentative D gene TRBD2, with 5 bases matching. Material for sequencing was PBMCs. The clonotype comes from a man in his forties in good health and CMV-seropositive. CDR3 protein: CASSLRREQQYF. The bases read TGTGCCAGCAGCTTACGCCGGGAACAGCAGTACTTC.